The 2 T cell receptor beta chains below were found in one sample sequenced in a study of shared clonotypes between healthy human individuals (dated by TCRdb to the early 2020s). Library construction relied on the immunoSEQ multiplex PCR assay. TCRdb stores this immuneACCESS table with in-frame sequences only. Part of the clones is absent; in the studies checked, under half of the shortfall reflects unresolved V genes, and no reason is known for the rest. The sample has 1.6 million or so clones on record, around 98.5% of them singletons. The top ten clones comprise around 0.38% of the sample. Input material: naive CD4+ T cells sorted from blood. The cell subset or site label of this sample denotes: CD45RA+ positively selected. The receptors shown here come from a man aged 25 to 45 in good health.

The chain couples TRBV6-6 to TRBJ2-1, with TRBD1 as a possible D gene (5 bases). The V and J ends lost 8 bases and 8 bases respectively, with 19 bases between them. The germline gives CDR1 MNHNY, CDR2 SVGAGI (reference sequence). The CDR3 contains 14 residues. The CDR3 spells CASERLGLLDEQFF. The DNA for the CDR3 is TGTGCCAGCGAACGGCTGGGGCTACTTGATGAGCAGTTCTTC.

V gene TRBV2 combines with J gene TRBJ2-2, with D maybe TRBD1 (6 bases). This CDR3 has 13 amino acids. CDR1 is SNHLY, CDR2 FYNNEI, per germline. Trimming shortened V by 8 bases and J by 3 bases, and 10 bases separated the two germline ends. The CDR3 DNA is TGTGCCAGCGGGCAGGGGTACACCGGGGAGCTGTTTTTT. Residues: CASGQGYTGELFF. The full variable domain, completed using reference TRBV2 and TRBJ2-2, is EPEVTQTPSHQVTQMGQEVILRCVPISNHLYFYWYRQILGQKVEFLVSFYNNEISEKSEIFDDQFSVERPDGSNFTLKIRSTKLEDSAMYFCASGQGYTGELFFGEGSRLTVL.